This T cell receptor beta chain comes out of a study of CD8 T cells in Susac syndrome. RNA in amounts of about 0.45 to 1 ug was reverse transcribed with random hexamers. Amplification of TCR beta CDR3 spanned 54 Vbeta and 13 Jbeta via immunoSEQ multiplex PCR. TCRdb reprocessed the immunoSEQ multiplex PCR reads via MiXCR and lists one record per CDR3 protein. Found here are hundreds of thousands of distinct CDR3 sequences, 93% of them singletons; the top ten hold around 0.067%. TEMRA cells were FACS-enriched and CD8+ and CD4+ T cells negatively isolated. CDR1 and CDR2 from the germline V gene are WSHSY and SAAADI. CDR3 length: 15 amino acids. J was trimmed by 5 bases and V by 6 bases; bases with no gene match: 5.

This TCR was sampled from a human donor with multiple sclerosis. The chain has TRBV10-2 and TRBJ2-4; 12 positions agree with TRBD2. Sequenced sample: CD4+ T cells from PBMCs. The CDR3 loop reads CASSLLAGGQNIQYF. The CDR3 DNA is TGCGCCAGCAGCCTACTAGCGGGAGGACAAAACATTCAGTACTTC.